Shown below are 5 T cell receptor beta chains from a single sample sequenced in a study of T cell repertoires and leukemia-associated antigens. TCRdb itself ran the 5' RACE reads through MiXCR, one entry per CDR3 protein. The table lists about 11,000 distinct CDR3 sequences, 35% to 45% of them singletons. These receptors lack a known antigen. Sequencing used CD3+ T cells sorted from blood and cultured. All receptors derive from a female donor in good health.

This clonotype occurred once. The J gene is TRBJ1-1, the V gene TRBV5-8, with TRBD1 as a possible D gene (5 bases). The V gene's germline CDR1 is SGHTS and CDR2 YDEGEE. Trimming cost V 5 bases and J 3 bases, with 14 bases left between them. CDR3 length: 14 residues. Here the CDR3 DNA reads TGTGCCAGCAGACTGAACGAGGGGTACACTGAAGCTTTCTTT. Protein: CASRLNEGYTEAFF.

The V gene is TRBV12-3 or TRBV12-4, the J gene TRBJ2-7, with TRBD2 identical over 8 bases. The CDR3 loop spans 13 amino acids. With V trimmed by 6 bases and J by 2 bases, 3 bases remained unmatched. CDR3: CASRIAGTYEQYF. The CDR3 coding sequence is TGTGCCAGCAGGATAGCGGGAACCTACGAGCAGTACTTC.

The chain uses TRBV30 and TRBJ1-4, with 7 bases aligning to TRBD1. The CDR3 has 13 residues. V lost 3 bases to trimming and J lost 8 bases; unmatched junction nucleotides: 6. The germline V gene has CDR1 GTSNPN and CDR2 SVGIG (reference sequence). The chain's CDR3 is CAWSHAQGEKLFF. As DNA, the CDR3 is TGTGCCTGGAGCCACGCACAGGGGGAAAAACTGTTTTTT.

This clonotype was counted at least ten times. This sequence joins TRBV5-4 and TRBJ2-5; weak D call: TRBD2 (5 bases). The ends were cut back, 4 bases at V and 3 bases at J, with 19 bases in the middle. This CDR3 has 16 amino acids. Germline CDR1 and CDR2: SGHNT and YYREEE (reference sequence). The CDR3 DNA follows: TGTGCCAGCAGCCCGACGGACGCGCCGACTAAAGAGACCCAGTACTTC. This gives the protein CASSPTDAPTKETQYF.

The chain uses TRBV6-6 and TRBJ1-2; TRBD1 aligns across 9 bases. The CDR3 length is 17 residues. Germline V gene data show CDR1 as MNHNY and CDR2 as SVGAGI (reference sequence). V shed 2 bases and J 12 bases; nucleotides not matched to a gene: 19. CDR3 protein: CASSYRGQGPHLGDHTF. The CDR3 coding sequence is TGTGCCAGCAGTTACAGGGGACAGGGACCACATTTAGGTGACCACACCTTC.